This TCR beta chain came from a study of blood T cells in healthy people across ages. Study-level findings and limits: Naive CD4+ cells and diversity were both higher in long-lived donors than in aged donors.

Primers used in a second PCR of about 6 to 11 cycles were a sample-barcoded 5' primer and a J-beta primer mix. MiXCR, applied by TCRdb to the 5' RACE reads, yields one record per CDR3 protein. The sample shows 700,000 to 850,000 distinct CDR3 sequences, around 36% of them seen only once. On this clonotype: As yet, its antigen is unknown.

The CDR3 has 12 amino acids. In germline, CDR1 is SNHLY, CDR2 FYNNEI. Healthy Russian Caucasian donors spanned ages about 6 to 100 years. The total RNA that was extracted per sample amounted to at least 5 micrograms. This clonotype was sampled from a man between 18 and 29 years old in good health. V and J are TRBV2 and TRBJ2-5; D not resolved. The assigned J gene may be wrong: the sequence end matches TRBJ2-1 better. Material for sequencing was blood. The CDR3 bases are TGTGCCAGCAGGCCCGATCAAGAGACCCAGTTCTTC. Translated, it gives CASRPDQETQFF.